One TCR beta chain is described in this entry. Its specificity is not known. Cultured CD4+ T-cell DNA underwent Oncomine TCR Beta short-read sequencing. MiXCR was run by TCRdb on the PCR reads, yielding one entry per CDR3 protein. The table lists about 15,000 distinct CDR3 sequences, roughly 41% of them singletons. The data derive from a study of vaccination and CD4 T cells after COVID-19. Overall study context: There were two doses of either BNT162b2 or mRNA-1273 vaccine given to participants. Control cultures used a CEFX viral epitope pool, an HIV-1 Nef peptide pool, or no peptide.

Treatment indicated: roughly 11-day PBMC culture with coronavirus spike peptide pools or control peptides (ViraFEST assay). This CDR3 region has 17 residues. Losses at the gene ends were 3 bases for V and 0 bases for J; bases not matched to a gene: 6. The germline CDR1 and CDR2 sequences are MNHEY and SMNVEV (reference sequence). The origin of this receptor is a human donor who had recovered from COVID-19. V gene TRBV27 combines with J gene TRBJ2-3; 10 nucleotides match TRBD2. The sequences come from CD4+ T cells from blood, cultured in vitro, collected before SARS-CoV-2 vaccination. CDR3 nucleotide sequence: TGTGCCAGCAGTTTCCGGACTAGCGGAGTTAGCACAGATACGCAGTATTTT. Encoded protein: CASSFRTSGVSTDTQYF.